This T cell receptor beta chain was captured by sequencing in a study of OX40 agonist ivuxolimab in advanced cancers. Study details: Dose-escalation patients suffered from hepatocellular carcinoma, melanoma, renal cell or head and neck cancer. Three patients responded partially, comprising one with hepatocellular carcinoma and two with cutaneous melanoma. Participants averaged about 60 years of age (range roughly 23 to 80) and were around 80% male. Study-wide results and caveats: Mean expanded clone counts were higher in CD8+ than CD4+ T cells.

Assay used: immunoSEQ multiplex PCR; TCRdb lists only in-frame clones, some missing. The sample contains more than 80,000 clones, more than 80% of which appear only once. Deletions cut 6 bases from V and 0 bases from J, with 5 bases between. Germline loops: CDR1 SGHVS, CDR2 FQNEAQ. This CDR3 comprises 12 residues. Concerning this clone itself: Antigen specificity is unknown.

The source of this sequence is an adult with an advanced solid tumor such as melanoma, head and neck, liver or kidney cancer. The source material was CD4+ or CD8+ T cells sorted from blood, sampled in a trial of the OX40 agonist ivuxolimab. The chain carries TRBV7-8 and TRBJ1-1; D call uncertain. The CDR3 is CASSPLNTEAFF. The DNA of the CDR3 is TGTGCCAGCAGTCCGCTGAACACTGAAGCTTTCTTT. Full variable domain (missing parts from reference TRBV7-8 and TRBJ1-1): GAGVSQSPRYKVAKRGQDVALRCDPISGHVSLFWYQQALGQGPEFLTYFQNEAQLDKSGLPSDRFFAERPEGSVSTLKIQRTQQEDSAVYLCASSPLNTEAFFGQGTRLTVV.